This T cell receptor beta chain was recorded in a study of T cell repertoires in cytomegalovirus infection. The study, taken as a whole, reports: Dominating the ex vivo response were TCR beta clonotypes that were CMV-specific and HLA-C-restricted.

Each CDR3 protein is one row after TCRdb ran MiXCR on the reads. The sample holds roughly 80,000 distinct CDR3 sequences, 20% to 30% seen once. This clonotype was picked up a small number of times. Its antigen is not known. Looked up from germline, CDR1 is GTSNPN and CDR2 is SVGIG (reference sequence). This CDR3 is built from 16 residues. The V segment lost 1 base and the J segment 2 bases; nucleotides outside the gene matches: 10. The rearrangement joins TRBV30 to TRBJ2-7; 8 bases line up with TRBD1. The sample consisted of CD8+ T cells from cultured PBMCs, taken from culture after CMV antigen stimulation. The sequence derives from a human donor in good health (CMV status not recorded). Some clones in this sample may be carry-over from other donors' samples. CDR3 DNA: TGTGCCTGGAGTGATCCGGGACAGGATGTACCCTACGAGCAGTACTTC. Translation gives CAWSDPGQDVPYEQYF. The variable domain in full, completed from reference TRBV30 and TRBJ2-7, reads SQTIHQWPATLVQPVGSPLSLECTVEGTSNPNLYWYRQAAGRGLQLLFYSVGIGQISSEVPQNLSASRPQDRQFILSSKKLLLSDSGFYLCAWSDPGQDVPYEQYFGPGTRLTVT.